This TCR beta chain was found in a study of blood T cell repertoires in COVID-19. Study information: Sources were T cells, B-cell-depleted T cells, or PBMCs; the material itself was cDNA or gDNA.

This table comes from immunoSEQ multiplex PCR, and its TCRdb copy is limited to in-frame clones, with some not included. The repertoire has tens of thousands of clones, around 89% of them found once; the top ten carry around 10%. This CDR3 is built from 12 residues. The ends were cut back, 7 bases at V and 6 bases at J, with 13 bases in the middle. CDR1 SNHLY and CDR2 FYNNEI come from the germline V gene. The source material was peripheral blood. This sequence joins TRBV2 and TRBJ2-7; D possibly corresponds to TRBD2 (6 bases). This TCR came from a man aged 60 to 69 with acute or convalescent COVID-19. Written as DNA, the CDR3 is TGTGCCAGCATTCTAGAGGGAGGCGAGCAGTACTTC. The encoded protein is CASILEGGEQYF.